This paragraph covers one T cell receptor (beta chain) sequence. Its antigen is not identified. This entry comes from a study of CD8+ T cells in alopecia areata. Study-wide findings and caveats: An increase in clonality over normal scalp was evident in lesional scalp, especially alopecia totalis/universalis.

RNA extraction was followed by reverse transcription into cDNA, which acted as the sequencing template. This table comes from immunoSEQ multiplex PCR, and its TCRdb copy is limited to in-frame clones, with some not included. The sample shows approximately 34,000 clones, approximately 58% of them seen only once. The CDR3 consists of 12 residues. Trimming at V came to 8 bases and at J to 4 bases, leaving 3 bases not matched to a gene. Germline loops: CDR1 SEHNR, CDR2 FQNEAQ (reference sequence). Collection of lesional scalp punch biopsies and peripheral blood was performed in alopecia areata patients. Sorting of CD4+ and CD8+ T cells was performed on PBMCs.

Sequenced sample: NKG2D-high CD8+ T cells sorted from blood. The V and J genes are TRBV7-9 and TRBJ1-2; TRBD1 matches at 8 bases. This TCR derives from a human donor with alopecia areata. The CDR3 DNA reads TGTGCCAGCGCAACAGGGGGCTATGGCTACACCTTC. Its protein is CASATGGYGYTF.